One T cell receptor beta chain is described in this entry. Its target is not known. The sample is drawn from a study of monozygotic twins with inflammatory bowel disease. General study results and limits: Twins with IBD had fewer clonotypes in common with others than healthy twins, particularly during disease activity. Patient-to-patient differences in immunosuppressive treatment may have added variability to the repertoires. Those with IBD had lower TCRbeta diversity (inverse Simpson) than their healthy co-twins did.

This CDR3 region has 14 residues. Germline V gene lookup returns CDR1 DFQATT and CDR2 SNEGSKA (reference sequence). TCR libraries each used about 4,000 ng of total RNA. One entry per CDR3 protein, without DNA, is what TCRdb gives after re-calling the 5' RACE reads. The sample is made up of roughly 150,000 distinct CDR3 sequences, and the top ten hold 0.95% to 1.5% of it. The rearrangement joins TRBV20-1 to TRBJ2-7. Material for sequencing was blood. This clonotype originated in a human donor with ulcerative colitis or Crohn's disease, or a healthy co-twin of an affected twin (not recorded which). The CDR3 reads CSARDTPGSYEQYF.